The next 20 T cell receptor beta chains were all read from a single sample in a study of T-cell memory formation after mild COVID-19. Using its own MiXCR run on the 5' RACE reads, TCRdb lists one record per CDR3 protein. The table lists hundreds of thousands of distinct CDR3 sequences, roughly 19% of them singletons. Sequenced material: PBMCs or a T cell subset sorted from them (not recorded which). Source of these receptors: a young man who had mild COVID-19 (a few samples of this study predate the infection). Cell type and time point are not known.

The chain is built from TRBV9 and TRBJ2-1, with D hard to call. The CDR3 has 18 residues. Trimming took 3 bases from V and 0 from J, leaving 19 bases between them. Germline lookup yields CDR1 SGDLS and CDR2 YYNGEE. The CDR3 DNA sequence: TGTGCCAGCAGCGGTGGGTTGAGACCCACGGGCTCCTACAATGAGCAGTTCTTC. Encoded protein: CASSGGLRPTGSYNEQFF.

This clonotype appeared once. The chain has TRBV6-2 or TRBV6-3 and TRBJ2-3; TRBD2 aligns across 7 bases. Germline trimming cut 7 bases from V and 0 bases from J; bases unmatched to any gene: 7. CDR1 MNHEY and CDR2 SVGEGT come from the germline V gene. The CDR3 totals 15 residues. The DNA of the CDR3 is TGTGCCAGCACCTCGGGCGGGAGTAGCACAGATACGCAGTATTTT. It is translated as CASTSGGSSTDTQYF.

This clonotype was counted only a few times. Here the CDR3 reads CSVFRRLTGTQYF. CDR3 coding DNA: TGCAGCGTTTTTCGAAGGTTGACAGGGACGCAGTATTTT. The chain uses TRBV29-1 and TRBJ2-3; TRBD1 matches at 7 bases. The CDR3 totals 13 residues. Germline V gene sequence: CDR1 SQVTM, CDR2 ANQGSEA. With V trimmed by 5 bases and J by 9 bases, 11 bases remained unmatched.

This clonotype was detected a few times. The chain recombines TRBV3-1 with TRBJ2-4; the D is unclear. The germline V gene has CDR1 LGHDT and CDR2 YNNKEL (reference sequence). Trimming removed 0 bases at V and 10 bases at J, with 7 bases between. This CDR3 has 12 amino acids. For the CDR3, the DNA is TGTGCCAGCAGCCAAGATAGGAGAATTCAGTACTTC. Its protein product is CASSQDRRIQYF.

V and J are TRBV5-1 and TRBJ2-1, with TRBD2 as a possible D gene (5 bases). CDR3 length: 15 amino acids. The germline V and J ends were trimmed by 0 bases and 2 bases, with 9 bases remaining between them. Germline values: CDR1 SGHRS, CDR2 YFSETQ. As DNA, the CDR3 is TGCGCCAGCAGCTTGGCTGAGGGCCCCTACAATGAGCAGTTCTTC. Translated, it gives CASSLAEGPYNEQFF.

This clonotype turned up a few times. At one end, the junction sequence differs from germline, possibly due to a read error. The chain combines TRBV12-5 with TRBJ2-1, with TRBD1 matching over 7 bases. The CDR3 is 12 residues long. In germline, CDR1 is LGHNT, CDR2 FRNRAP. CDR3 in DNA: TGTGCTAGTGGTTCTGGTCGTGGACAGGAAATCTTC. Its translation: CASGSGRGQEIF.

This clonotype was seen a few times. The chain joins TRBV29-1 to TRBJ2-4; D is perhaps TRBD2 (6 bases). Trimming removed 1 base from V and 8 bases from J, with 12 bases in between. The CDR3 totals 13 residues. Looked up from germline, CDR1 is SQVTM and CDR2 is ANQGSEA. CDR3: CSVEVGWGDIQYF. CDR3 bases: TGCAGCGTTGAAGTCGGATGGGGGGACATTCAGTACTTC.

This clonotype was seen repeatedly, ten times or more. The rearrangement uses TRBV6-4 and TRBJ2-2; TRBD1 aligns across 7 bases. This CDR3 contains 14 residues. Germline trimming cut 3 bases from V and 3 bases from J; bases unmatched to any gene: 1. From germline, CDR1 is MRHNA and CDR2 SNTAGT. The CDR3 coding sequence is TGTGCCAGCAGTGATGGGACAGACACCGGGGAGCTGTTTTTT. It yields the protein CASSDGTDTGELFF.

CDR3: CASSPGTGVIYGYTF. The CDR3 DNA reads TGTGCCAGCAGCCCCGGGACAGGGGTGATCTATGGCTACACCTTC. The chain joins TRBV7-2 to TRBJ1-2; 10 bases are a match to TRBD1. From germline, CDR1 is SGHTA and CDR2 FQGNSA. The CDR3 consists of 15 residues. With V trimmed by 5 bases and J by 4 bases, 7 bases remained unmatched.

V is TRBV25-1 and J is TRBJ2-7; 9 bases align to TRBD1. The J segment lost 7 bases and the V segment lost 8 bases, leaving 9 bases of the junction unmatched. The germline V gene encodes CDR1 MGHDK and CDR2 SYGVNS. The CDR3 is 13 amino acids. The CDR3 DNA reads as TGTGCCAGCGGTGGACAGGGGTTAGAAGAGCAGTACTTC. This encodes CASGGQGLEEQYF.

V gene TRBV29-1 combines with J gene TRBJ1-2, with no clear D. This CDR3 is built from 13 residues. Germline assignment: CDR1 SQVTM and CDR2 ANQGSEA. V lost 7 bases and J lost 2, with 14 bases in between. This CDR3 is CSAQVKANYGYTF. DNA for the CDR3: TGCAGCGCCCAGGTGAAGGCAAACTATGGCTACACCTTC.

The table lists this clonotype with a few counts. The genes are TRBV6-5 and TRBJ1-2, with D tentatively TRBD1 (5 bases). This CDR3 spans 12 amino acids. Germline V gives CDR1 MNHEY, CDR2 SVGAGI. V lost 4 bases to trimming and J lost 8 bases, with 11 bases between them. The CDR3, as DNA: TGTGCCAGCAGTTTAGGAGGGGAGGGCTACACCTTC. Amino acid sequence: CASSLGGEGYTF.

This clonotype was counted a few times. The J gene is TRBJ1-6, the V gene TRBV5-1, with 9 bases fitting TRBD1. Germline V gene sequence: CDR1 SGHRS, CDR2 YFSETQ. CDR3 length equals 14 residues. V was clipped by 9 bases and J by 8 bases; unmatched bases: 9. CDR3 nucleotide sequence: TGCGCCACCCGTTTGCGGACAGGGGATTCACCCCTCCACTTT. Protein product: CATRLRTGDSPLHF.

The chain joins TRBV9 to TRBJ1-4; D might be TRBD1 (5 bases). Trimming shortened V by 0 bases and J by 0 bases, and 9 bases separated the two germline ends. CDR1 is SGDLS and CDR2 is YYNGEE in the germline V gene. The CDR3 is made up of 16 amino acids. The CDR3 region has the DNA TGTGCCAGCAGCGTAGGGTCGGGGGCAACTAATGAAAAACTGTTTTTT. Residues: CASSVGSGATNEKLFF. Together with reference TRBV9 and TRBJ1-4, the CDR3 gives the full variable domain: DSGVTQTPKHLITATGQRVTLRCSPRSGDLSVYWYQQSLDQGLQFLIQYYNGEERAKGNILERFSAQQFPDLHSELNLSSLELGDSALYFCASSVGSGATNEKLFFGSGTQLSVL.

CDR3: CASSLMDEQYF. As DNA, the CDR3 is TGTGCCAGCAGCCTGATGGACGAGCAGTACTTC. The chain employs TRBV7-9 and TRBJ2-7, with no clear D. V was cut by 5 bases and J by 5 bases, with 7 bases left in between. The CDR3 has 11 residues. CDR1 SEHNR and CDR2 FQNEAQ come from the germline V gene (reference sequence).

This clonotype was detected only a few times. This rearrangement joins TRBV28 to TRBJ1-2, with 7 positions matching TRBD1. V lost 10 bases and J lost 3; bases outside the gene matches: 11. The germline gives CDR1 MDHEN, CDR2 SYDVKM. CDR3 length equals 14 residues. CDR3 sequence (DNA): TGTGCCACCGACCTCTCCCAGGGGGACTATGGCTACACCTTC. This codes for CATDLSQGDYGYTF.

This clonotype was found many times. The chain joins TRBV28 to TRBJ2-7; TRBD1 agrees at 10 bases. The CDR3 extends over 16 amino acids. Per germline, CDR1 MDHEN and CDR2 SYDVKM. V dropped 5 bases and J dropped 2; count of bases not matched to a gene: 9. The CDR3 coding sequence is TGTGCCAGCAGTGGCGGTCGGGGGACAGGGGCCTACGAGCAGTACGTC. Its translation: CASSGGRGTGAYEQYV.

In this sample, this clonotype turned up a few times. This chain joins TRBV18 and TRBJ1-1; unclear D gene. The CDR3 totals 15 residues. Germline assignment: CDR1 KGHSH and CDR2 LQKENI. Deletions cut 1 base from V and 3 bases from J, with 12 bases between. The chain's CDR3 is CASSPRVVTDTEAFF. CDR3 coding DNA: TGTGCCAGCTCACCACGGGTAGTGACGGACACTGAAGCTTTCTTT.

This clonotype appeared many times. The V gene is TRBV7-2, the J gene TRBJ2-5; 11 bases map to TRBD2. V dropped 2 bases and J dropped 2; count of bases not matched to a gene: 4. CDR3 length equals 16 residues. CDR1 is SGHTA and CDR2 is FQGNSA in the germline V gene. The CDR3: CASSLSSSGGQETQYF. The CDR3 bases are TGTGCCAGCAGCTTAAGCTCTAGCGGGGGGCAAGAGACCCAGTACTTC.

CDR3 bases: TGTGCCAGCAGCATCGGGACCGACTCCTACGAGCAGTACGTC. Its translation is CASSIGTDSYEQYV. J is TRBJ2-7 and V is TRBV12-3 or TRBV12-4; perhaps D is TRBD1 or TRBD2 (5 bases each). V shed 6 bases and J shed 0 bases, with 12 bases lying between them. The CDR3 consists of 14 residues.